This T cell receptor (beta chain) was identified during a study of cytomegalovirus exposure and HLA in healthy donors. Study details: Counted in an early data release were about 85 million unique TCRs from HLA-typed donors.

The PCR employed 60 Vbeta primers together with 13 Jbeta primers. Some clones are missing from TCRdb's copy, which holds only in-frame ones; the method was immunoSEQ multiplex PCR. The sample has some 200,000 clones; 80% to 85% are singletons. General study results and limits: For cytomegalovirus status, the classifier reportedly gave diagnoses with high specificity and sensitivity. The authors later found TCR association rates varying by HLA locus, with DRB1 most and HLA-C fewest.

Concerning this clone: Its target is unknown. The junction and the germline gene differ at one end; a read error may be behind it.

The CDR3 runs 18 residues. The germline V gene has CDR1 SEHNR and CDR2 FQNEAQ (reference sequence). The specimen sequenced was PBMCs. The chain links TRBV7-9 to TRBJ2-5, with 11 bases identical to TRBD2. The source is a woman in her forties or fifties in good health and CMV-seropositive. The CDR3 DNA follows: TGTTCCAGCAGCCCCGGGACTAGCGGCTTAGAAAATTGGGAGACCCAGTACTTC. Translating gives CSSSPGTSGLENWETQYF.